This T cell receptor (beta chain) is from a study of blood T cell repertoires in COVID-19. Study as a whole: Sample material is recorded as cDNA or gDNA derived from T cells, B-cell-depleted T cells, or PBMCs.

The authors' processing: Estimation of nucleated cell counts relied on the amplification of reference gene primers. This table comes from immunoSEQ multiplex PCR, and its TCRdb copy is limited to in-frame clones, with some not included. V and J calls and clone size are those listed in that table; D and trimming were worked out from the DNA. The sample contains over 150,000 clones, approximately 81% of which appear only once. Sequenced input: peripheral blood. The origin of this receptor is an elderly woman with active or convalescent COVID-19.

The CDR3 spells CASSPLGLASYEQYF. The CDR3 coding sequence is TGTGCCAGCAGCCCCCTGGGACTAGCGTCCTACGAGCAGTACTTC. The chain carries TRBV11-2 and TRBJ2-7, with 10 positions matching TRBD2. The V and J ends lost 5 bases and 1 base, in that order; junction bases with no gene match: 5. Germline assignment: CDR1 SGHAT and CDR2 FQNNGV. The CDR3 totals 15 residues. Complete variable domain (other parts from reference TRBV11-2 and TRBJ2-7): EAGVAQSPRYKIIEKRQSVAFWCNPISGHATLYWYQQILGQGPKLLIQFQNNGVVDDSQLPKDRFSAERLKGVDSTLKIQPAKLEDSAVYLCASSPLGLASYEQYFGPGTRLTVT.